A selection of T cell receptor beta chains follows, all from one sample in a study of T cell repertoires in cytomegalovirus infection. Their antigen targets remain unknown. MiXCR was run by TCRdb on the reads, yielding one entry per CDR3 protein. The top ten hold around 32% of the sample, which has some 130,000 distinct CDR3 sequences, 20% to 30% seen once. Sequenced: PBMCs, sequenced either directly or after in vitro stimulation (not recorded which). Receptors were obtained from a human donor in good health (CMV status not recorded). Some clones in this sample may be carry-over from other donors' samples. CDR3s leave out the opening cysteine and the closing phenylalanine or tryptophan.

V gene	J gene	CDR3 protein
TRBV6-6	TRBJ2-2	ASSSLAGRTGELF
TRBV20-1	TRBJ1-3	SAPRRQGSGNTIY
TRBV10-3	TRBJ1-5	AISEGSNQPQH
TRBV6-2/TRBV6-3	TRBJ2-1	ASSYSASGGSYNEQF
TRBV10-3	TRBJ1-1	AISETGTANTEAF
TRBV6-2/TRBV6-3	TRBJ1-1	ASSNAVDTKAF
TRBV6-5	TRBJ2-5	ASSYSSFGYQETQY
TRBV19	TRBJ2-3	ASSIRGDTQY
TRBV4-3	TRBJ2-1	ASSHGLGADNEQF
TRBV7-8	TRBJ1-5	ASSLAQGGQPQH
TRBV27	TRBJ1-2	ASSSGRGGYT
TRBV19	TRBJ2-5	ARSPLEREGGETQY
TRBV9	TRBJ2-7	ASSLTGQGASEQY
TRBV30	TRBJ2-3	AWSPLGLAGITDTQY
TRBV6-2/TRBV6-3	TRBJ2-1	ASSYSVWGAYNEQF
TRBV29-1	TRBJ2-1	SVEGSAGSYNEQF
TRBV2	TRBJ2-3	ASRRSGLTSTDTQY
TRBV25-1	TRBJ2-1	ASTVSGPSYNEQF
TRBV4-3	TRBJ2-7	ASSQGPSVSYEQY
TRBV19	TRBJ1-3	ATQGGGTSYGNTIY
TRBV12-3/TRBV12-4	TRBJ2-1	ASTALAGVLDEQF
TRBV7-9	TRBJ2-1	ASSLIGGQANEQF
TRBV7-2	TRBJ2-2	ASSLAGYRLALPGELF
TRBV9	TRBJ1-2	ASSVQADYGYT
TRBV28	TRBJ2-2	ASSSGGDFSGTNTGELF
TRBV9	TRBJ2-2	ASSPRLGSGRAGTGELF
TRBV24-1	TRBJ2-1	ATSDLEAYSYNEQF
TRBV20-1	TRBJ1-5	SASPGTANQPQH
TRBV6-8	TRBJ1-4	ASSYSRGLQTNEKLF
TRBV7-2	TRBJ2-7	ASSQTTRLAYEQY
TRBV7-2	TRBJ1-1	ASSLATGWGNTEAF
TRBV5-4	TRBJ2-5	ASSSRGETQY
TRBV20-1	TRBJ2-1	SATVNPYNEQF
TRBV19	TRBJ1-5	ASSIWGEGNNQPQH
TRBV7-2	TRBJ2-1	ASSYLAGVTYNEQF
TRBV7-2	TRBJ1-1	ASSLAIGRPNTEAF
TRBV7-2	TRBJ2-3	ASSSPAGYTDTQY
TRBV7-9	TRBJ2-1	ASSSPRQSNSYNEQF
TRBV28	TRBJ2-2	ASSFGGKPGELF
TRBV5-6	TRBJ2-2	ASSLSASGRTGELF
TRBV7-8	TRBJ1-5	ASSLEGPNQPQH
TRBV6-6	TRBJ2-7	ASSYPSYEQY
TRBV7-2	TRBJ2-5	ASSLAGLAVQETQY
TRBV12-3/TRBV12-4	TRBJ1-5	ASSLAVEQPQH
TRBV20-1	TRBJ2-7	SARADSYEQY
TRBV7-2	TRBJ2-5	ASSSSGSRYQETQY
TRBV29-1	TRBJ2-1	SVEDPTSGYNEQF
TRBV6-2/TRBV6-3	TRBJ2-3	ASSYSGLASLASTDTQY
TRBV7-8	TRBJ1-2	ASSFQPGYGYT
TRBV4-1	TRBJ2-3	ASSPGAPTDTQY
TRBV4-1	TRBJ2-2	ASSPGAARLNTGELF
TRBV7-2	TRBJ2-6	ASSFQGAGANVLT
TRBV2	TRBJ2-1	ASSDLAGGNNEQF
TRBV7-9	TRBJ2-7	ASRTGGPDYEQY
TRBV20-1	TRBJ1-5	SASLGEGGNQPQH
TRBV19	TRBJ2-7	ASSQGQREEQY
TRBV29-1	TRBJ2-1	SVETLGLAGRYGEQF
TRBV20-1	TRBJ1-2	SAKEPGTNYGYT